This is a list of T cell receptor beta chains from one sample in a study of cytomegalovirus exposure and HLA in healthy donors. Here immunoSEQ multiplex PCR was the method, and the copy in TCRdb shows in-frame clones only, minus some. Among about 120,000 clones listed, approximately 89% were seen once. The specimen sequenced was PBMCs. These receptors originate from a woman between 18 and 30 years old in good health and CMV-seronegative. Each CDR3 is given with its conserved first and last residue. A D gene is named only where the DNA matches it firmly. Size is omitted from some rows. Given values are once, few, many or a class for expanded clones.

>once|TRBV7-2|TRBD1|TRBJ1-5
CASSSDRDEQPQHF
TGTGCCAGCAGCTCCGACAGGGATGAACAGCCCCAGCATTTT
>once|TRBV15|-|TRBJ2-3
CATSGRDSGSTDTQYF
TGTGCCACCAGCGGAAGGGACTCAGGGAGCACAGATACGCAGTATTTT
>-|TRBV6-6|TRBD2|TRBJ2-1
CASRFTSGGAYNEQFF
TGTGCCAGCAGGTTTACTAGCGGGGGGGCCTACAATGAGCAGTTCTTC
>-|TRBV18|-|TRBJ2-7
CASSPGTSAYEQYF
TGTGCCAGCTCCCCCGGGACATCTGCCTACGAGCAGTACTTC
>-|TRBV11-2|TRBD1|TRBJ2-7
CASSWAGQVYEQYF
TGTGCCAGCAGCTGGGCGGGACAGGTCTACGAGCAGTACTTC
>once|TRBV7-8|TRBD1|TRBJ1-4
CASSLPLGQGTTNEKLFF
TGTGCCAGCAGCCTACCGTTGGGACAGGGGACAACTAATGAAAAACTGTTTTTT
>-|TRBV6-5|-|TRBJ1-5
CASSYSGQANQPQHF
TGTGCCAGCAGTTACTCGGGCCAGGCCAATCAGCCCCAGCATTTT
>-|TRBV7-8|-|TRBJ1-4
CASTLRGSNEKLFF
TGTGCCAGCACCCTTAGGGGTTCTAATGAAAAACTGTTTTTT
>-|TRBV7-9|TRBD1|TRBJ1-1
CASSLKDRGPVLNTEAFF
TGTGCCAGCAGCTTAAAAGACAGGGGTCCAGTGTTGAACACTGAAGCTTTCTTT
>few|TRBV30|TRBD1|TRBJ2-7
CARGGQGEQYF
TGTGCCCGAGGGGGACAGGGAGAGCAGTACTTC
>-|TRBV6-6|TRBD1|TRBJ1-2
CASSYQDRDFYGYTF
TGTGCCAGCAGTTATCAGGACAGGGACTTCTATGGCTACACCTTC
>-|TRBV30|-|TRBJ2-5
CAWAEGVVQETQYF
TGTGCCTGGGCTGAGGGGGTAGTCCAAGAGACCCAGTACTTC
>-|TRBV7-9|-|TRBJ1-2
CASSFREVLGYTF
TGTGCCAGCAGCTTTCGAGAGGTGTTGGGCTACACCTTC
>-|TRBV5-1|-|TRBJ1-2
CASSLWSTADSGYTF
TGCGCCAGCAGCTTGTGGTCCACAGCCGATTCTGGCTACACCTTC
>-|TRBV6-5|-|TRBJ1-2
CASRDSPNYGYTF
TGTGCCAGCAGGGACAGTCCTAACTATGGCTACACCTTC
>-|TRBV28|TRBD1|TRBJ1-1
CASSSGGTGGINGFTEAFF
TGTGCCAGCAGTTCCGGAGGGACAGGGGGCATAAATGGATTCACTGAAGCTTTCTTT
>-|TRBV20-1|-|TRBJ2-5
CSARPSETQYF
TGCAGTGCTAGACCCTCGGAGACCCAGTACTTC
>-|TRBV9|TRBD1|TRBJ1-1
CASSQDFGQGPNTEAFF
TGTGCCAGCAGCCAAGACTTTGGACAGGGACCGAACACTGAAGCTTTCTTT
>-|TRBV4-3|TRBD1|TRBJ2-3
CASSQRQGGFLSTDTQYF
TGCGCCAGCAGCCAAAGACAGGGCGGATTTCTTAGCACAGATACGCAGTATTTT
>-|TRBV19|TRBD1|TRBJ1-2
CASTSGDRGTYGYTF
TGTGCCAGTACCTCCGGGGACAGGGGTACCTATGGCTACACCTTC
>-|TRBV4-1|TRBD1|TRBJ2-1
CASSQTGAINEQFF
TGCGCCAGCAGCCAGACAGGGGCAATCAATGAGCAGTTCTTC
>-|TRBV28|TRBD1|TRBJ1-1
CASSVQGRGAFF
TGTGCCAGCAGTGTACAGGGGAGAGGGGCTTTCTTT
>-|TRBV5-5|-|TRBJ2-7
CASSLQGTYEQYF
TGTGCCAGCAGCTTACAGGGTACCTACGAGCAGTACTTC
>-|TRBV27|-|TRBJ2-6
CASSSLQVSGANVLTF
TGTGCCAGCAGTTCCTTACAGGTCTCTGGGGCCAACGTCCTGACTTTC
>-|TRBV6-4|-|TRBJ1-1
CASSDSEGGTEAFF
TGTGCCAGCAGTGACTCTGAGGGGGGGACTGAAGCTTTCTTT
>once|TRBV2|-|TRBJ1-5
CASFPTGEISNQPQHF
TGTGCCTCTTTCCCGACGGGGGAAATCAGCAATCAGCCCCAGCATTTT
>-|TRBV7-2|-|TRBJ2-3
CASSFGGSTDTQYF
TGTGCCAGCAGCTTTGGAGGAAGCACAGATACGCAGTATTTT
>-|TRBV18|-|TRBJ2-2
CASSPGNSGELFF
TGTGCCAGCTCTCCCGGGAACTCCGGGGAGCTGTTTTTT
>-|TRBV10-3|TRBD1|TRBJ2-7
CAISESATGTGAYEQYF
TGTGCCATCAGTGAGTCCGCTACCGGGACAGGAGCCTACGAGCAGTACTTC
>-|TRBV7-2|TRBD1|TRBJ1-1
CASSFDFRDRTANTEAFF
TGTGCCAGCAGCTTTGACTTTAGGGACAGGACCGCGAACACTGAAGCTTTCTTT
>-|TRBV25-1|TRBD2|TRBJ2-3
CASSAGSTQYF
TGTGCCAGCTCAGCGGGGTCTACGCAGTATTTT
>-|TRBV7-2|-|TRBJ2-7
CASSLVVAGPYEQYF
TGTGCCAGCAGCTTAGTGGTGGCGGGACCCTACGAGCAGTACTTC
>-|TRBV5-1|TRBD1|TRBJ1-1
CASSLAGQGGTEAFF
TGCGCCAGCAGCTTGGCCGGACAGGGAGGCACTGAAGCTTTCTTT